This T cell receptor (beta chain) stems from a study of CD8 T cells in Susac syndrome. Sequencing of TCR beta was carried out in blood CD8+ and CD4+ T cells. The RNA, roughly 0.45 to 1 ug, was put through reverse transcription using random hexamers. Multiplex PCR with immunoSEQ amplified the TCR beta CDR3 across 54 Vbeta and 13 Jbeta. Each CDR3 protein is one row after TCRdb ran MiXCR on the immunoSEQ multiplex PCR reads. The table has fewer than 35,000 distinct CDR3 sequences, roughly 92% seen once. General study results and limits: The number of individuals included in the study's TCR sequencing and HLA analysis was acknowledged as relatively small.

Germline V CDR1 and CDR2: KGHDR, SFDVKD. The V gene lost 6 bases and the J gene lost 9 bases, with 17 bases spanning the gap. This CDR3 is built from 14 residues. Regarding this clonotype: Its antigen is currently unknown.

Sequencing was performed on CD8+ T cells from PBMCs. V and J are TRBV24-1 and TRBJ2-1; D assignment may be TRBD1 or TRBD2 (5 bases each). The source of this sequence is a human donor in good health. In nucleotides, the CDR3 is TGTGCCACCAGTCCGGGACCCCCCGCGGGTGAGCAGTTCTTC. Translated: CATSPGPPAGEQFF.